This record concerns one T cell receptor beta chain sequence. This sample stems from a study of blood T cell repertoires in COVID-19. The CDR3 contains 15 residues. Germline lookup yields CDR1 LNHDA and CDR2 SQIVND (reference sequence). Between the trimmed V and J ends, which lost 2 bases and 3 bases, there was a span of 10 bases. Profiling relied on immunoSEQ multiplex PCR, and the TCRdb table lists in-frame clones only, not all of them. The sample carries some 230,000 clones, roughly 85% recorded once. The receptor was derived from a man aged 30 to 39 who had recovered from COVID-19. This chain connects TRBV19 to TRBJ2-2; a possible D gene is TRBD1 (6 bases). The source material was peripheral blood. The CDR3 here is CASSIQGPDTGELFF. For the CDR3, the DNA is TGTGCCAGTAGTATACAGGGGCCTGACACCGGGGAGCTGTTTTTT.